The rows below give T cell receptor beta chains drawn from one sample of a study of radiotherapy plus CTLA-4 blockade in lung cancer. Libraries were prepared by immunoSEQ multiplex PCR; TCRdb keeps only in-frame clonotypes and omits some of them. The table includes roughly 90,000 clones, approximately 79% detected once. The specimen was peripheral blood, collected from a patient treated with radiotherapy plus ipilimumab. The receptors stem from a human donor with non-small cell lung cancer that progressed on radiotherapy plus ipilimumab. Each CDR3 is given with its conserved first and last residue.

CDR3aa: CASSEALTGEETQYF
v_gene: TRBV2
j_gene: TRBJ2-5

CDR3aa: CAWSRQSSGYTF
v_gene: TRBV30
j_gene: TRBJ1-2

CDR3aa: CASSPSSGGPGYTF
v_gene: TRBV5-1
j_gene: TRBJ1-2

CDR3aa: CASSLAPQGYQETQYF
v_gene: TRBV7-9
j_gene: TRBJ2-5

CDR3aa: CASEVDRTLSYGQYF
v_gene: TRBV6-1
j_gene: TRBJ2-7

CDR3aa: CASSVTGTPNTEAFF
v_gene: TRBV5-1
j_gene: TRBJ1-1

CDR3aa: CASSLGTRAETQYF
v_gene: TRBV7-8
j_gene: TRBJ2-5

CDR3aa: CASSLTSGTTGELFF
v_gene: TRBV5-4
j_gene: TRBJ2-2

CDR3aa: CASSGPGQGSGYTF
v_gene: TRBV19
j_gene: TRBJ1-2

CDR3aa: CAWSVLGGRNTEAFF
v_gene: TRBV30
j_gene: TRBJ1-1

CDR3aa: CSVSWINSYEQYF
v_gene: TRBV29-1
j_gene: TRBJ2-7

CDR3aa: CASSWGTGAFAEAFF
v_gene: TRBV6-6
j_gene: TRBJ1-1

CDR3aa: CASSPSSNEKLFF
v_gene: TRBV28
j_gene: TRBJ1-4

CDR3aa: CASSLDGQGGGTNEKLFF
v_gene: TRBV5-1
j_gene: TRBJ1-4

CDR3aa: CASSSVGGPLEEQFF
v_gene: TRBV5-4
j_gene: TRBJ2-1

CDR3aa: CSVIPGPTTEQYF
v_gene: TRBV29-1
j_gene: TRBJ2-7

CDR3aa: CASSLVAGGGHEQYF
v_gene: TRBV6-1
j_gene: TRBJ2-7

CDR3aa: CASSLGTGVGSPLHF
v_gene: TRBV5-1
j_gene: TRBJ1-6

CDR3aa: CASSQDRGQPSGANVLTF
v_gene: TRBV4-2
j_gene: TRBJ2-6

CDR3aa: CASSDRDSHGYTF
v_gene: TRBV11-2
j_gene: TRBJ1-2

CDR3aa: CASSLRRTLNTGELFF
v_gene: TRBV11-1
j_gene: TRBJ2-2

CDR3aa: CASSLAVGQGFGANVLTF
v_gene: TRBV11-1
j_gene: TRBJ2-6

CDR3aa: CASSLNSYEQYF
v_gene: TRBV28
j_gene: TRBJ2-7

CDR3aa: CASSEGRRRSNSPLHF
v_gene: TRBV6-1
j_gene: TRBJ1-6

CDR3aa: CASSSSEGGRYEQYF
v_gene: TRBV27
j_gene: TRBJ2-7